The sample holds many counts of the clone carrying this T cell receptor (beta chain). The antigen remains undetermined. The data belong to a study of T cell repertoires in cytomegalovirus infection. Overall study findings and caveats: Dominating the ex vivo response were TCR beta clonotypes that were CMV-specific and HLA-C-restricted.

TCRdb itself ran the reads through MiXCR, one entry per CDR3 protein. Altogether some 300,000 distinct CDR3 sequences are present, roughly a sixth being singletons, with the ten largest covering around 12%. The receptor's source is a human donor in good health (CMV status not recorded). Some clones in this sample may be carry-over from other donors' samples. The sample was PBMCs.

The chain's CDR3 is CASSLRTGGSSYEQYF. The CDR3 bases are TGTGCCAGCAGCTTGAGGACGGGTGGAAGCTCCTACGAGCAGTACTTC. V is TRBV7-2 and J is TRBJ2-7; D not certain. CDR3 size: 16 residues. CDR1 is SGHTA, CDR2 FQGNSA, per germline. The V end lost 3 bases, the J end lost 0 bases, and 15 bases lay between the germline ends.